The subject of this entry is one T cell receptor (beta chain). Its specificity is unknown. The entry originates in a study of OX40 agonist ivuxolimab in advanced cancers. Study-level information: The study enrolled dose-escalation patients with hepatocellular carcinoma, melanoma, renal cell or head and neck cancer.

Clones were sequenced by immunoSEQ multiplex PCR, and TCRdb holds only the in-frame ones, with some missing. This table has around 39,000 clones, less than 90% appearing once. V lost 0 bases to trimming and J lost 0 bases, with 12 bases between them. The CDR3 is made up of 17 amino acids. Germline V gene data show CDR1 as PRHDT and CDR2 as FYEKMQ (reference sequence). Exclusion applied to patients with autoimmune disease history or systemic immunosuppression. Findings and limits, study-wide: Fewer expanded clones were found on average in CD4+ than in CD8+ T cells. Among patients with partial responses at 0.1-3.0 mg/kg, clonal expansion was among the lowest.

The sequencing used CD4+ or CD8+ T cells sorted from blood, collected in a trial of the OX40 agonist ivuxolimab. The source is an adult with an advanced solid tumor such as melanoma, head and neck, liver or kidney cancer. The gene calls are TRBV13 and TRBJ1-3; no firm D call. The CDR3 sequence: CASSLGLGSSSGNTIYF. The CDR3 DNA reads TGTGCCAGCAGCTTAGGCCTAGGGTCCAGCTCTGGAAACACCATATATTTT.